The clone carrying this TCR beta chain was seen a few times. The source of the sample is a study of T cells in Graves' hyperthyroidism and ophthalmopathy. The CDR3 runs to 16 residues. The germline V gene has CDR1 KGHSH and CDR2 LQKENI. The V and J ends lost 2 bases and 5 bases, in that order; junction bases with no gene match: 9. The source material, RNA transcripts, was used to amplify TCR beta CDR3 regions. The study used the HTBI primer set for a first-round RT-PCR of the TCR CDR3. TCRdb re-called the multiplex PCR reads with MiXCR, one entry per CDR3 protein. The table shows about 360,000 distinct CDR3 sequences, with under 15% occurring only once.

This receptor was obtained from a woman aged 18-29 years with Graves' hyperthyroidism. The genes are TRBV18 and TRBJ1-5; TRBD1 agrees at 7 bases. The sample was blood. CDR3 bases: TGTGCCAGCTCACCAAACGAAGGGACAGCGCATCAGCCCCAGCATTTT. Amino acid sequence: CASSPNEGTAHQPQHF.